Listed below are T cell receptor beta chains from one sample, sequenced in a study of cytomegalovirus exposure and HLA in healthy donors. TCRdb's table, derived via immunoSEQ multiplex PCR, lists solely in-frame clones and lacks some. The sample lists more than 80,000 clones, around nine tenths occurring once. Material for sequencing was PBMCs. Receptors originate from a man aged 30-40 years in good health and CMV-seropositive. CDR3s include the opening cysteine and the closing phenylalanine or tryptophan. Fields, in order: V gene, D gene, CDR3 length, clone size, J gene, CDR3 protein, CDR3 DNA. The D gene is left open where the match is weak. Clone sizes are given selectively: once, few, many, or a class where the clone is expanded.

TRBV28	.	14	.	TRBJ2-5	CASSLSSGEETQYF	TGTGCCAGCAGTTTATCCTCAGGGGAGGAGACCCAGTACTTC
TRBV28	.	14	.	TRBJ1-1	CASSYTMKNTEAFF	TGTGCCAGCAGTTATACTATGAAGAACACTGAAGCTTTCTTT
TRBV28	.	13	once	TRBJ2-3	CASSDRTTDTQYF	TGTGCCAGCTCCGACAGGACCACAGATACGCAGTATTTT
TRBV6-5	TRBD1	14	.	TRBJ2-5	CARSLQGVQETQYF	TGTGCCCGCAGTTTACAGGGGGTCCAAGAGACCCAGTACTTC
TRBV5-5	.	16	.	TRBJ2-1	CASSWALGSSYNEQFF	TGTGCCAGCAGCTGGGCACTAGGAAGTTCCTACAATGAGCAGTTCTTC
TRBV6-5	.	14	few	TRBJ2-7	CASSYSSASYEQYF	TGTGCCAGCAGTTACTCGAGCGCCTCCTACGAGCAGTACTTC
TRBV7-9	.	15	.	TRBJ1-1	CASSLATGSYTEAFF	TGTGCCAGCAGCTTAGCAACAGGGAGCTACACTGAAGCTTTCTTT
TRBV11-2	.	14	.	TRBJ1-1	CASSFSAGVAEAFF	TGTGCCAGCAGCTTTTCGGCAGGGGTGGCTGAAGCTTTCTTT
TRBV6-1	.	15	.	TRBJ2-7	CASSVTQGFGYEQYF	TGTGCCAGCAGTGTAACACAGGGATTCGGGTACGAGCAGTACTTC
TRBV30	.	12	.	TRBJ2-2	CAWGRGPGELFF	TGTGCCTGGGGCAGGGGACCCGGGGAGCTGTTTTTT
TRBV4-1	TRBD1	18	.	TRBJ1-1	CASSQEVVVGQEINEAFF	TGCGCCAGCAGCCAAGAGGTAGTAGTCGGACAGGAGATCAATGAAGCTTTCTTT
TRBV5-6	.	14	few	TRBJ1-1	CASSLGQRDSEAFF	TGTGCCAGCAGCTTAGGACAGAGGGATTCTGAAGCTTTCTTT
TRBV5-4	.	12	.	TRBJ1-2	CASSLAGHGYTF	TGTGCCAGCTCCTTGGCAGGGCACGGCTACACCTTC
TRBV6-4	TRBD2	15	.	TRBJ2-1	CASSPGLADYNEQFF	TGTGCCAGCAGTCCTGGACTAGCGGACTACAATGAGCAGTTCTTC
TRBV2	.	14	.	TRBJ2-5	CASSVQGEVETQYF	TGTGCCAGCAGTGTTCAGGGGGAGGTGGAGACCCAGTACTTC
TRBV5-1	TRBD1	18	.	TRBJ1-3	CASSLGWTGYRSGNTIYF	TGCGCCAGCAGCCTCGGATGGACAGGATACCGGTCTGGAAACACCATATATTTT
TRBV28	.	15	.	TRBJ1-2	CASSLGRVPRDGYTF	TGTGCCAGCAGTTTAGGGCGGGTTCCCCGAGATGGCTACACCTTC
TRBV28	.	14	once	TRBJ1-1	CASSLGQSDTEAFF	TGTGCCAGCAGTTTAGGACAGTCGGACACTGAAGCTTTCTTT
TRBV27	.	13	.	TRBJ2-1	CASSLDRWHEQFF	TGTGCCAGCAGTTTAGACAGATGGCATGAGCAGTTCTTC
TRBV6-1	.	14	many	TRBJ2-7	CASSERSRYGTCYF	TGTGCCAGCAGTGAAAGGTCTCGTTATGGGACATGCTACTTC
TRBV5-4	.	15	.	TRBJ1-1	CASSYKDSMNTEAFF	TGTGCCAGCAGCTACAAAGACAGCATGAACACTGAAGCTTTCTTT
TRBV28	.	15	.	TRBJ2-2	CARGTHTGPTGELFF	TGTGCCAGAGGAACCCACACAGGTCCCACCGGGGAGCTGTTTTTT
TRBV6-6	.	13	.	TRBJ2-7	CASSRETSYEQYF	TGTGCCAGCTCCCGGGAGACCTCCTACGAGCAGTACTTC
TRBV11-2	.	15	once	TRBJ2-7	CASSSPGQLTYEQYF	TGTGCCAGCAGCTCCCCGGGACAATTGACTTACGAGCAGTACTTC